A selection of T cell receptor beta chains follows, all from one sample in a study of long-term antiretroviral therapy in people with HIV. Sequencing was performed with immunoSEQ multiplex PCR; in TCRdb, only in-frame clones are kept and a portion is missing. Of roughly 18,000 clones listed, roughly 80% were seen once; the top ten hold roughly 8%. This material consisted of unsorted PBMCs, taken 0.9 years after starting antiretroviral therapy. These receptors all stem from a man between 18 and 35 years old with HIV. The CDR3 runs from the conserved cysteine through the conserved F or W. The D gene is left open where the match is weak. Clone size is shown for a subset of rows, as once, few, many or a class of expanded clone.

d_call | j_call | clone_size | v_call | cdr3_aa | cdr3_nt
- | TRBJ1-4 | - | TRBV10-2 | CASRGTSEKLFF | TGCGCCAGCAGAGGGACATCCGAAAAACTGTTTTTT
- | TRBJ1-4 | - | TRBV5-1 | CASSFGEGNEKLFF | TGCGCCAGCAGCTTTGGGGAGGGGAATGAAAAACTGTTTTTT
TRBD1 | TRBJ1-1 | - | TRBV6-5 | CASSPGGDEAFF | TGTGCCAGCAGCCCAGGGGGGGATGAAGCTTTCTTT
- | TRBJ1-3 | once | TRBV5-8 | CASSLRRGSIYF | TGTGCCAGCAGCTTGCGCCGGGGGTCCATATATTTT
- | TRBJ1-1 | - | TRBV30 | CAWGPGIMNTEAFF | TGTGCCTGGGGCCCGGGCATCATGAACACTGAAGCTTTCTTT
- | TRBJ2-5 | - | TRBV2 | CASTDADLETQYF | TGTGCCAGCACTGACGCGGATTTGGAGACCCAGTACTTC
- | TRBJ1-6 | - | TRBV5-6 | CASSLDRDGYSPLHF | TGTGCCAGCAGCTTGGACCGGGACGGCTATTCACCCCTCCACTTT
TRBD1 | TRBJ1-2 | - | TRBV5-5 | CASSGADRGMRGYTF | TGTGCCAGCAGCGGAGCCGACAGGGGGATGCGCGGCTACACCTTC
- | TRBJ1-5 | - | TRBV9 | CASSQGLYNQPQHF | TGTGCCAGCAGCCAGGGACTGTACAATCAGCCCCAGCATTTT
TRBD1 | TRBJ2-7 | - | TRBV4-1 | CASSKGQGASYEQYF | TGCGCCAGCAGCAAGGGACAGGGGGCATCCTACGAGCAGTACTTC
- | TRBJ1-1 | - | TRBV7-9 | CASSPQGTEAFF | TGTGCCAGCAGTCCCCAGGGCACTGAAGCTTTCTTT
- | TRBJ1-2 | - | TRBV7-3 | CASSLEDGVGYTF | TGTGCCAGCAGCTTAGAGGATGGGGTAGGCTACACCTTC
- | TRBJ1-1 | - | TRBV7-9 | CASSLRGRVPFMDTEAFF | TGTGCCAGCAGCTTACGAGGCCGGGTCCCTTTTATGGACACTGAAGCTTTCTTT
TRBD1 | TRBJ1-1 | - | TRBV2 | CASKWGRQGGFAEAFF | TGTGCCAGCAAATGGGGTAGACAGGGTGGTTTCGCTGAAGCTTTCTTT
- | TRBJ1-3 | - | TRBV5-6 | CASRHFSSGNTIYF | TGTGCCAGCAGACACTTCAGCTCTGGAAACACCATATATTTT
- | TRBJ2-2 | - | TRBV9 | CASSANTGELFF | TGTGCCAGCAGCGCCAATACCGGGGAGCTGTTTTTT
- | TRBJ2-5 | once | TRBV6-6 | CASSYSEGGRETQYF | TGTGCCAGCAGTTACTCGGAGGGGGGTAGGGAGACCCAGTACTTC
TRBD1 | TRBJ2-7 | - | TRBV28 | CASGRRDSSYEQYF | TGTGCCAGCGGACGTCGGGACAGCTCCTACGAGCAGTACTTC
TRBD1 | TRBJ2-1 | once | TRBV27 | CASSTRRDRGDEQFF | TGTGCCAGCAGTACGCGCCGGGACAGGGGTGATGAGCAGTTCTTC
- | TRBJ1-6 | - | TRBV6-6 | CASDSGNSPLHF | TGTGCCAGCGATTCAGGGAATTCACCCCTCCACTTT
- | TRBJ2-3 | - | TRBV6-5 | CASSTLLGPTDTQYF | TGTGCCAGCAGTACCCTTCTCGGTCCGACAGATACGCAGTATTTT
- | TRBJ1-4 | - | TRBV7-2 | CASVEDRNNEKLFF | TGTGCCAGCGTCGAAGACAGGAATAATGAAAAACTGTTTTTT
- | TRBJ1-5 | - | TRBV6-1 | CASRLNQPQHF | TGTGCCAGCAGGCTAAATCAGCCCCAGCATTTT
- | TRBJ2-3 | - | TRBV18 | CASSPDSFPGTQYF | TGTGCCAGCTCACCGGACAGCTTCCCCGGGACGCAGTATTTT
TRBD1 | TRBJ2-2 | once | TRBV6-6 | CASSSTGGDNTGELFF | TGTGCCAGCAGTTCGACAGGGGGCGATAACACCGGGGAGCTGTTTTTT
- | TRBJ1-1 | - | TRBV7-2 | CASSLGYTEAFF | TGTGCCAGCAGCTTAGGCTACACTGAAGCTTTCTTT
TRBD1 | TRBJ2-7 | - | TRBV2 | CASSEAGTGHYEQYF | TGTGCCAGCAGTGAAGCCGGGACAGGGCACTACGAGCAGTACTTC
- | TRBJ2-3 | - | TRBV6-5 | CASSPTGHITDTQYF | TGTGCCAGCAGTCCTACGGGACACATCACAGATACGCAGTATTTT
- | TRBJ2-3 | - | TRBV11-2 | CASSLDRTDTQYF | TGTGCCAGCAGCTTAGACAGGACAGATACGCAGTATTTT
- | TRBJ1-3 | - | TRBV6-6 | CASRRDRPSGNTIYF | TGTGCCAGCAGAAGGGACCGACCCTCTGGAAACACCATATATTTT
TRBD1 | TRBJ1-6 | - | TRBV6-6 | CASRDRGNSPLHF | TGTGCCAGCCGGGACAGGGGTAATTCACCCCTCCACTTT
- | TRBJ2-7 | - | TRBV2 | CASSIGLGEQYF | TGTGCCAGCAGTATAGGACTTGGCGAGCAGTACTTC
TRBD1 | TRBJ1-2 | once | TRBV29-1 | CSVVLQGARGYTF | TGCAGCGTCGTCTTACAGGGGGCTCGCGGCTACACCTTC
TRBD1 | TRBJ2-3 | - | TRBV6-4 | CASGTGGTDTQYF | TGTGCCAGCGGAACAGGGGGCACAGATACGCAGTATTTT
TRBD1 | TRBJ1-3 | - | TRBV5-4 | CASSRDRAAGNTIYF | TGTGCCAGCAGCAGAGACAGGGCTGCTGGAAACACCATATATTTT
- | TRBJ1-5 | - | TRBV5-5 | CASSQVGTASNQPQHF | TGTGCCAGCAGCCAAGTAGGGACGGCGAGCAATCAGCCCCAGCATTTT
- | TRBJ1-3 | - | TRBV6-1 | CASTVIIAGGNTIYF | TGTGCCAGCACCGTAATAATTGCAGGGGGAAACACCATATATTTT
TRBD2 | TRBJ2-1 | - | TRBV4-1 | CASSHPGGSGGDNEQFF | TGCGCCAGCAGCCACCCAGGGGGTAGCGGGGGTGACAATGAGCAGTTCTTC
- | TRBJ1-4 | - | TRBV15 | CATSGGVGEKLFF | TGTGCCACCAGCGGGGGGGTAGGCGAAAAACTGTTTTTT
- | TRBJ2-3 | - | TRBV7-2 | CASSFGAGASTDTQYF | TGTGCCAGCAGCTTCGGGGCAGGGGCCAGCACAGATACGCAGTATTTT
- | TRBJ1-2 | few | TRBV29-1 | CSVRDYGYTF | TGCAGCGTGAGGGACTATGGCTACACCTTC
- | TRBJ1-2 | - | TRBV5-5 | CASSSSSRGEDYGYTF | TGTGCCAGCAGCTCTTCGAGTAGGGGGGAAGACTATGGCTACACCTTC
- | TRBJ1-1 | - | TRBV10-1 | CASSTDSNTEAFF | TGCGCCAGCAGCACCGACAGTAACACTGAAGCTTTCTTT
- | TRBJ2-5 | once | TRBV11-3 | CASSPPGSQETQYF | TGTGCCAGCAGCCCACCCGGATCCCAAGAGACCCAGTACTTC
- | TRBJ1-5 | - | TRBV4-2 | CASSQDQAGGNQPQHF | TGTGCCAGCAGCCAAGATCAGGCTGGTGGCAATCAGCCCCAGCATTTT
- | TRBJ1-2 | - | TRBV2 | CASRRDINYGYTF | TGTGCCAGCAGAAGGGACATTAACTATGGCTACACCTTC
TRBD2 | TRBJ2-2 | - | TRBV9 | CASSVGGGAEELFF | TGTGCCAGCAGCGTAGGCGGGGGGGCGGAGGAGCTGTTTTTT
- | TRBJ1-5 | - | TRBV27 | CASSLGTAQEPQHF | TGTGCCAGCAGTTTGGGGACCGCCCAGGAGCCCCAGCATTTT
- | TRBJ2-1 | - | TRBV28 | CASSLSGDEQFF | TGTGCCAGCAGTCTCTCAGGCGATGAGCAGTTCTTC
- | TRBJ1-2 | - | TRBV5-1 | CASSLGSNYGYTF | TGCGCCAGCAGCTTGGGGTCTAACTATGGCTACACCTTC
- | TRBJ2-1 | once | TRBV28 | CASSRQGGRVNEQFF | TGTGCCAGCAGTCGTCAGGGGGGGAGGGTTAATGAGCAGTTCTTC
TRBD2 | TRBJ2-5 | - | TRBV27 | CASSFPSPPRGDKETQYF | TGTGCCAGCAGTTTCCCCTCTCCTCCGCGGGGGGACAAAGAGACCCAGTACTTC
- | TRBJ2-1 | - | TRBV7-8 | CASSPTLRGDEQFF | TGTGCCAGCAGCCCCACCCTCAGGGGAGATGAGCAGTTCTTC
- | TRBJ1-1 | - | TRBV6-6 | CASSYSNFQTEAFF | TGTGCCAGCAGTTACTCGAATTTTCAGACTGAAGCTTTCTTT
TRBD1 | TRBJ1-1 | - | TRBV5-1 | CASSPDRGEAFF | TGCGCCAGCAGCCCCGACAGGGGTGAAGCTTTCTTT
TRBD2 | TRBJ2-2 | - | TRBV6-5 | CASGLAGNTGELFF | TGTGCCAGTGGACTAGCGGGGAACACCGGGGAGCTGTTTTTT
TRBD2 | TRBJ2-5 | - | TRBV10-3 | CAISPGTSSMGETQYF | TGTGCCATCAGCCCCGGGACTAGTAGTATGGGAGAGACCCAGTACTTC